This TCR beta chain was sequenced for a study of blood T cell repertoires in COVID-19. Whole-study context: COVID-19 samples from acute and convalescent phases originated in the United States, Italy and Spain.

Assay: immunoSEQ multiplex PCR; the TCRdb copy retains only in-frame clones and omits some. The sample yields roughly 330,000 clones, 80% to 90% seen once. The clonotype originates from a man aged 25 to 45 with COVID-19, enrolled during active disease. Sequenced sample: peripheral blood.

The CDR3 here is CASRLTGFNYGYTF. CDR3 nucleotide sequence: TGCGCCAGCAGACTTACAGGGTTTAACTATGGCTACACCTTC. The chain recombines TRBV5-1 with TRBJ1-2; TRBD1 is a possible D gene (6 bases). The CDR3 is 14 residues long. V lost 5 bases to trimming and J lost 1 base, with 12 bases between them. The germline CDR1 and CDR2 sequences are SGHRS and YFSETQ.